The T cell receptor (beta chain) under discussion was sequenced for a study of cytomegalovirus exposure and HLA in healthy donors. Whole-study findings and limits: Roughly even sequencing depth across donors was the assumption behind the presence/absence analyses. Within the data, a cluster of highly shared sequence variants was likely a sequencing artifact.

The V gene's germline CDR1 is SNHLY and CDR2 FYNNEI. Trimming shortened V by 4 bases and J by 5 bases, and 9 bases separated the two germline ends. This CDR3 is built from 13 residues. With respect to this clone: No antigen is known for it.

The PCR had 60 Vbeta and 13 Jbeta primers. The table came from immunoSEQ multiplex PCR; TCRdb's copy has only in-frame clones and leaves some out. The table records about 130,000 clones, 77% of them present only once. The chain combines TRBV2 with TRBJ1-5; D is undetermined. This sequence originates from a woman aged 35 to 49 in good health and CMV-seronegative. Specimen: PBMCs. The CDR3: CASSVGRDQPQHF. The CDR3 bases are TGTGCCAGCAGTGTGGGGAGAGATCAGCCCCAGCATTTT.